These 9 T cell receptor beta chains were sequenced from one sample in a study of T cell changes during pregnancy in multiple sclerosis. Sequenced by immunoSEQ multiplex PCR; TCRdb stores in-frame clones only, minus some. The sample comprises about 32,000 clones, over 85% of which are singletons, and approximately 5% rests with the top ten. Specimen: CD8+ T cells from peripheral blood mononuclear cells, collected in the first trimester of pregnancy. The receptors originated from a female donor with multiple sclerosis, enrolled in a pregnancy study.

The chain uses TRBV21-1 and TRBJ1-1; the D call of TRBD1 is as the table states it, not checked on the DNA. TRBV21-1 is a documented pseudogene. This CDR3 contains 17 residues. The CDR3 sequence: CASTVLGGTDMNTEAFF. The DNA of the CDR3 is TGTGCCAGCACCGTCCTAGGAGGGACAGACATGAACACTGAAGCTTTCTTT.

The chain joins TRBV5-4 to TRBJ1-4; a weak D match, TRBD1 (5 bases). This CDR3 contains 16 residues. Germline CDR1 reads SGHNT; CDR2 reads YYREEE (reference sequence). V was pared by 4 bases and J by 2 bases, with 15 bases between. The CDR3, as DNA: TGTGCCAGCAGCCCGGGGACCGGGGGTACTAATGAAAAACTGTTTTTT. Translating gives CASSPGTGGTNEKLFF.

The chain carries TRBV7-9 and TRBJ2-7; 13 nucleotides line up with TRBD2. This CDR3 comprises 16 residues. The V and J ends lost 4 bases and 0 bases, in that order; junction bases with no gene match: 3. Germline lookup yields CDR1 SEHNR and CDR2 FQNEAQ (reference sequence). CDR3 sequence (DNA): TGTGCCAGCAGCTCGGGACTAGCGGGGCCCTCCTACGAGCAGTACTTC. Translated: CASSSGLAGPSYEQYF.

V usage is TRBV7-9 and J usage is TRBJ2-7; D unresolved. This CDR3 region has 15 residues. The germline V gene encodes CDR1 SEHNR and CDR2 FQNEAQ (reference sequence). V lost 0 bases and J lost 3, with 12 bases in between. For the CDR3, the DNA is TGTGCCAGCAGCTTAGCGTTAACAGTTTACTACGAGCAGTACTTC. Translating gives CASSLALTVYYEQYF.

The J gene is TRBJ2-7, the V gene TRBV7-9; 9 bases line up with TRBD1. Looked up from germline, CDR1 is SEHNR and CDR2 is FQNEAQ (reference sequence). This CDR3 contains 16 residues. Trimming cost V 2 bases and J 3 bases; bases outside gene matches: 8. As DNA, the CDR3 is TGTGCCAGCAGCTTACAGGAGGACAGGGGACTCTACGAGCAGTACTTC. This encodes CASSLQEDRGLYEQYF.

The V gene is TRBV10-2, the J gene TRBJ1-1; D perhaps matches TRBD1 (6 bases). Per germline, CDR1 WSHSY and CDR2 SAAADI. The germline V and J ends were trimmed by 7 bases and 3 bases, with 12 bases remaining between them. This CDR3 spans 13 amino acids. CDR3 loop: CASTPGEYTEAFF. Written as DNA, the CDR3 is TGCGCCAGCACCCCAGGGGAATACACTGAAGCTTTCTTT.

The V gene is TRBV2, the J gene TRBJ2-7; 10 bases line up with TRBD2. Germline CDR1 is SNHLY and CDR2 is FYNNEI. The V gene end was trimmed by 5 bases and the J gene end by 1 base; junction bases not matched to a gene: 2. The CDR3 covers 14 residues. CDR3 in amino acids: CASSSSGSSYEQYF. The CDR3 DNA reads TGTGCCAGCAGTTCTAGCGGGAGTTCCTACGAGCAGTACTTC.

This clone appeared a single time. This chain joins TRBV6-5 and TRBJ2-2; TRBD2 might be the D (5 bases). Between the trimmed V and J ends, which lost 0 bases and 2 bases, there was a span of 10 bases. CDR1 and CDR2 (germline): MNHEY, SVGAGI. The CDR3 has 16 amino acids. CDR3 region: CASSYSSGDNTGELFF. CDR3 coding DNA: TGTGCCAGCAGTTACTCGTCCGGGGATAACACCGGGGAGCTGTTTTTT.

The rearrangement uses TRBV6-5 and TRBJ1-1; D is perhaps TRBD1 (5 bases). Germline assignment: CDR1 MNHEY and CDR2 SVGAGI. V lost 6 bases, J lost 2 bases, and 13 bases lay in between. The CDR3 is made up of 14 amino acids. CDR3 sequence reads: CASSHDTGNTEAFF. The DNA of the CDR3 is TGTGCCAGCAGCCATGACACAGGTAACACTGAAGCTTTCTTT.